This T cell receptor beta chain was recorded in a study of regulatory T cells in long-lasting Graves disease. Whole-study context: Graves' cases, newly diagnosed, had used antithyroid drugs under 3 months. General study results and limits: The persistent group shared about 2,600 public clonotypes, more than the 966 shared by new patients.

Noted time point: newly diagnosed GD, antithyroid drugs for less than 3 months. PBMCs were the source of the RNA used for TCR sequencing. HTBI primers from iRepertoire and Arm-PCR of CDR3 regions yielded the TCR beta libraries. One entry per CDR3 protein, called by TCRdb with MiXCR from the multiplex PCR reads. Among approximately 250,000 distinct CDR3 sequences listed, 18% were seen once. With 8 bases clipped from V and 4 bases from J, the junction kept 5 bases outside the gene matches. From germline, CDR1 is LNHDA and CDR2 SQIVND (reference sequence). This CDR3 region has 13 residues. This clonotype occurred many times. Its antigen is unidentified.

The V gene is TRBV19, the J gene TRBJ1-2, with 9 positions matching TRBD1. This TCR derives from a female donor with Graves disease. This specimen consisted of peripheral blood mononuclear cells (PBMCs), obtained at new diagnosis, from a patient treated with antithyroid drugs. The CDR3 region has the DNA TGTGCCAGTGGACAGGGGACCACCTATGGCTACACCTTC. It is translated as CASGQGTTYGYTF. The full variable domain, completed using reference TRBV19 and TRBJ1-2, is DGGITQSPKYLFRKEGQNVTLSCEQNLNHDAMYWYRQDPGQGLRLIYYSQIVNDFQKGDIAEGYSVSREKKESFPLTVTSAQKNPTAFYLCASGQGTTYGYTFGSGTRLTVV.